These 32 T cell receptor beta chains came from one sample sequenced in a study of blood T cell repertoires in COVID-19. Only in-frame clones appear in the TCRdb table, and some are missing; sequencing was by immunoSEQ multiplex PCR. The sample has around 100,000 clones, 87% seen once. The source material was peripheral blood. These receptors originate from a man aged 45 to 65 in a cohort sampled during active COVID-19.

The chain carries TRBV5-1 and TRBJ1-6, with a tentative D call TRBD1 (6 bases). The ends were cut back, 2 bases at V and 10 bases at J, with 10 bases in the middle. The CDR3 is 13 amino acids. The V gene's germline CDR1 is SGHRS and CDR2 YFSETQ. DNA for the CDR3: TGCGCCAGCAGCTTAACAGGGTTCTCACCCCTCCACTTT. Translating it yields CASSLTGFSPLHF.

The chain couples TRBV10-1 to TRBJ2-3; D might be TRBD1 (6 bases). The CDR3 has 15 residues. Trimming cost V 2 bases and J 0 bases, with 9 bases left between them. Germline CDR1 WNHNN, CDR2 SYGVQD (reference sequence). The CDR3 nucleotides are TGCGCCAGCAGTGAGACAGGGCACAGCACAGATACGCAGTATTTT. This encodes CASSETGHSTDTQYF.

The CDR3 coding sequence is TGTGCCAGCAGCTTAGGTGCCAGTCTGGGCGGGGGAGCGAATGAGCAGTTCTTC. Residues: CASSLGASLGGGANEQFF. The chain links TRBV7-9 to TRBJ2-1, with TRBD2 matching over 7 bases. Germline loops: CDR1 SEHNR, CDR2 FQNEAQ (reference sequence). V dropped 1 base and J dropped 7; count of bases not matched to a gene: 16. The CDR3 is 18 residues long.

The V and J genes are TRBV9 and TRBJ2-7; possibly TRBD1 for D (6 bases). Germline CDR1 reads SGDLS; CDR2 reads YYNGEE. The CDR3 runs 15 residues. The V end lost 3 bases, the J end lost 3 bases, and 16 bases lay between the germline ends. CDR3 bases: TGTGCCAGCAGCGCCCGTGACAGGACCCACTACGAGCAGTACGTC. Its protein is CASSARDRTHYEQYV.

The rearrangement joins TRBV6-5 to TRBJ2-1; unclear D gene. This CDR3 has 13 amino acids. Germline V CDR1 and CDR2: MNHEY, SVGAGI. Trimming left V 0 bases short and J 5 bases short, with 5 bases between. For the CDR3, the DNA is TGTGCCAGCAGTTACTCGGGCAACAATGAGCAGTTCTTC. Translating it yields CASSYSGNNEQFF.

The chain employs TRBV11-1 and TRBJ1-6; tentative D call: TRBD1 (6 bases). This CDR3 has 16 amino acids. The V gene's germline CDR1 is SGHAT and CDR2 FQDESV (reference sequence). The V gene lost 3 bases and the J gene lost 0 bases, with 9 bases spanning the gap. The CDR3 loop is CASSFQGSSYNSPLHF. Here the CDR3 DNA reads TGTGCCAGCAGCTTCCAGGGGAGCTCCTATAATTCACCCCTCCACTTT.

The chain couples TRBV9 to TRBJ1-1, with a tentative D call TRBD1 (5 bases). CDR3 length equals 17 residues. Germline loops: CDR1 SGDLS, CDR2 YYNGEE. Trimming removed 0 bases from V and 1 base from J, with 16 bases in between. In nucleotides, the CDR3 is TGTGCCAGCAGCGTAGTTTCGGGGGTCGCAGCGAACACTGAAGCTTTCTTT. This translates into CASSVVSGVAANTEAFF. The variable domain in full, with the rest retrieved from reference TRBV9 and TRBJ1-1, is DSGVTQTPKHLITATGQRVTLRCSPRSGDLSVYWYQQSLDQGLQFLIQYYNGEERAKGNILERFSAQQFPDLHSELNLSSLELGDSALYFCASSVVSGVAANTEAFFGQGTRLTVV.

The rearrangement uses TRBV11-2 and TRBJ2-2, with unresolved D. Trimming took 0 bases from V and 6 from J, leaving 8 bases between them. From germline, CDR1 is SGHAT and CDR2 FQNNGV. This CDR3 region has 14 residues. The CDR3: CASSLDMFPGELFF. In nucleotides, the CDR3 is TGTGCCAGCAGCTTAGATATGTTTCCCGGGGAGCTGTTTTTT.

The chain joins TRBV28 to TRBJ2-5; 11 nucleotides align to TRBD1. V shed 6 bases and J 5 bases; nucleotides not matched to a gene: 8. In germline, CDR1 is MDHEN, CDR2 SYDVKM. The CDR3 contains 15 residues. DNA for the CDR3: TGTGCCAGCAGCTCTCCGGGACAGGGGGGGGAGACCCAGTACTTC. It codes for CASSSPGQGGETQYF.

This chain uses TRBV19 with TRBJ2-2; TRBD1 matches 12 bases. The V gene's germline CDR1 is LNHDA and CDR2 SQIVND (reference sequence). The CDR3 is made up of 17 amino acids. V was pared by 8 bases and J by 1 base, with 8 bases of the junction left unmatched. The CDR3 region is CASGGQGASRNTGELFF. The CDR3 coding sequence is TGTGCCAGTGGGGGACAGGGGGCTTCTAGGAACACCGGGGAGCTGTTTTTT.

This chain joins TRBV25-1 and TRBJ1-2; 7 bases agree with TRBD1. Germline V CDR1 and CDR2: MGHDK, SYGVNS. The CDR3 sequence is 14 residues long. The V and J ends lost 10 bases and 1 base, in that order; junction bases with no gene match: 9. CDR3 protein: CATLPGQSNYGYTF. Here the CDR3 DNA reads TGTGCCACCCTTCCGGGACAGAGTAACTATGGCTACACCTTC.

The chain joins TRBV13 to TRBJ1-4; TRBD1 is a possible D gene (6 bases). The CDR3 sequence is 15 residues long. Germline loops: CDR1 PRHDT, CDR2 FYEKMQ (reference sequence). V shed 5 bases and J shed 10 bases, with 20 bases lying between them. The CDR3 DNA reads TGTGCCAGCAGCCTTAGAGGGGGGGCAATTGGAAAACTGTTTTTT. This sequence encodes CASSLRGGAIGKLFF.

This rearrangement joins TRBV5-8 to TRBJ2-2; weak D call: TRBD2 (5 bases). This CDR3 is 15 amino acids long. The V gene's germline CDR1 is SGHTS and CDR2 YDEGEE. The ends were cut back, 2 bases at V and 5 bases at J, with 13 bases in the middle. The DNA for the CDR3 is TGTGCCAGCAGCTTTTCCGGGGAGAGGACCGGGGAGCTGTTTTTT. Amino acid sequence: CASSFSGERTGELFF.

The chain uses TRBV7-2 and TRBJ2-7; TRBD1 matches 8 bases. The V segment lost 1 base and the J segment 6 bases; nucleotides outside the gene matches: 14. Germline CDR1 SGHTA, CDR2 FQGNSA. This CDR3 is 17 amino acids long. CDR3: CASSLVAQWTGSVEQYF. The CDR3 DNA sequence: TGTGCCAGCAGCTTAGTTGCGCAATGGACAGGGTCGGTCGAGCAGTACTTC.

As to this clone: The same CDR3 also results from other DNA sequences found in this sample. The chain couples TRBV29-1 to TRBJ1-1, with a tentative D call TRBD1 (5 bases). The CDR3 totals 12 residues. V lost 4 bases to trimming and J lost 4 bases, with 10 bases between them. CDR1 and CDR2 from the germline V gene are SQVTM and ANQGSEA. The CDR3 bases are TGCAGCGTTGGTGGGGGAGGCACTGAAGCTTTCTTT. Residues: CSVGGGGTEAFF. The variable domain in full, with the rest retrieved from reference TRBV29-1 and TRBJ1-1, is SAVISQKPSRDICQRGTSLTIQCQVDSQVTMMFWYRQQPGQSLTLIATANQGSEATYESGFVIDKFPISRPNLTFSTLTVSNMSPEDSSIYLCSVGGGGTEAFFGQGTRLTVV.

V usage is TRBV7-2 and J usage is TRBJ1-2; weak D call: TRBD1 (5 bases). Germline V gene lookup returns CDR1 SGHTA and CDR2 FQGNSA. CDR3 size: 13 residues. Between the trimmed V and J ends, which lost 5 bases and 7 bases, there was a span of 14 bases. The CDR3 nucleotides read TGTGCCAGCAGCCGCGACGGGGGAGGTGGCTACACCTTC. Encoded protein: CASSRDGGGGYTF.

The chain recombines TRBV5-1 with TRBJ2-3; tentatively, D is TRBD1 (5 bases). The germline V and J ends were trimmed by 4 bases and 3 bases, with 15 bases remaining between them. The CDR3 sequence is 15 residues long. The germline V gene has CDR1 SGHRS and CDR2 YFSETQ. The CDR3 nucleotides are TGCGCCAGCAGCCTGAGGACATCAAAGACAGATACGCAGTATTTT. Encoded protein: CASSLRTSKTDTQYF.

The CDR3 DNA sequence: TGTGCCAGCAGCCACGGGACAGTCTATGGCTACACCTTC. Protein product: CASSHGTVYGYTF. This chain connects TRBV4-2 to TRBJ1-2, with 7 bases lining up with TRBD1. Germline assignment: CDR1 LGHNA and CDR2 YNFKEQ. The trim removed 3 bases at V and 4 bases at J, leaving 2 bases unmatched. The CDR3 has 13 residues.

In this sample, this clone turned up a few times. The genes are TRBV6-5 and TRBJ1-1; 8 bases agree with TRBD1. The length of the CDR3 is 15 residues. Germline CDR1 MNHEY, CDR2 SVGAGI. The J segment lost 6 bases and the V segment lost 7 bases, leaving 13 bases of the junction unmatched. The CDR3 DNA is TGTGCCAGCAAGGACAGGGCCATAGATTTACCTGAAGCTTTCTTT. The encoded protein is CASKDRAIDLPEAFF.

This rearrangement joins TRBV11-1 to TRBJ2-3; TRBD1 is a possible D gene (6 bases). Germline V lookup: CDR1 SGHAT, CDR2 FQDESV (reference sequence). This CDR3 contains 16 residues. V shed 5 bases and J shed 0 bases, with 15 bases lying between them. The CDR3 here is CASSTWTDSSTDTQYF. CDR3 DNA sequence: TGTGCCAGCAGCACCTGGACAGACTCTAGCACAGATACGCAGTATTTT.

This chain uses TRBV7-2 with TRBJ2-2; 8 positions agree with TRBD1. Germline loops: CDR1 SGHTA, CDR2 FQGNSA. V gave up 5 bases and J gave up 5 bases; unmatched junction bases: 7. This CDR3 contains 15 residues. CDR3 protein: CASSPGQGRTGELFF. In DNA form, the CDR3 reads TGTGCCAGCAGCCCAGGACAGGGCCGGACCGGGGAGCTGTTTTTT.

This clone appeared once. CDR3 protein: CASSTPGYSGNTIYF. CDR3 nucleotide sequence: TGTGCCAGTAGTACTCCGGGGTACTCTGGAAACACCATATATTTT. The chain combines TRBV19 with TRBJ1-3; D gene ambiguous. Germline V CDR1 and CDR2: LNHDA, SQIVND (reference sequence). The CDR3 extends over 15 amino acids. V lost 4 bases and J lost 0, with 10 bases in between.

The chain couples TRBV10-3 to TRBJ2-7; no clear D gene. Germline values: CDR1 ENHRY, CDR2 SYGVKD. The germline V and J ends were trimmed by 6 bases and 0 bases, with 12 bases remaining between them. The CDR3 consists of 14 residues. The CDR3 region is CAIRPVPGSYEQYF. CDR3 bases: TGTGCCATCAGGCCGGTGCCGGGCTCCTACGAGCAGTACTTC.

CDR3 DNA sequence: TGTGCCAGCAGTTACTCGAGTGCAGGGGTGAAGTCTGAAGCTTTCTTT. It codes for CASSYSSAGVKSEAFF. The chain is built from TRBV6-5 and TRBJ1-1; weak D call: TRBD1 (6 bases). From germline, CDR1 is MNHEY and CDR2 SVGAGI. Trimming left V 0 bases short and J 6 bases short, with 17 bases between. CDR3 size: 16 residues.

This clone was recorded only once. This chain connects TRBV13 to TRBJ2-1; 10 bases align to TRBD2. In germline, CDR1 is PRHDT, CDR2 FYEKMQ (reference sequence). The CDR3 spans 15 residues. V lost 5 bases to trimming and J lost 7 bases; unmatched junction nucleotides: 8. Here the CDR3 DNA reads TGTGCCAGCAGCCCGAGCGGGGGGGCTCGGAATGAGCAGTTCTTC. Amino acids: CASSPSGGARNEQFF.

This clone was recorded many times. The rearrangement joins TRBV7-2 to TRBJ2-7; a weak D match, TRBD2 (6 bases). Germline-derived CDR1 and CDR2 are SGHTA and FQGNSA. The CDR3 covers 18 residues. Trimming pared 5 bases from V and 9 bases from J, leaving 32 bases between. The CDR3 spells CASSRSPGTSAPGGGQYF. As DNA, the CDR3 is TGTGCCAGCAGCCGGTCCCCCGGGACTTCGGCCCCTGGAGGCGGGCAGTACTTC. Variable domain in full (rest from reference TRBV7-2 and TRBJ2-7): GAGVSQSPSNKVTEKGKDVELRCDPISGHTALYWYRQSLGQGLEFLIYFQGNSAPDKSGLPSDRFSAERTGGSVSTLTIQRTQQEDSAVYLCASSRSPGTSAPGGGQYFGPGTRLTVT.

V is TRBV27 and J is TRBJ2-1; 10 positions match TRBD2. The CDR3 has 16 residues. V lost 2 bases, J lost 8 bases, and 9 bases stayed unmatched. Germline V gene data show CDR1 as MNHEY and CDR2 as SMNVEV (reference sequence). The CDR3 coding sequence is TGTGCCAGCAGTTTAGGGAGGGCTAGCGGGGGTGATGAGCAGTTCTTC. Its protein product is CASSLGRASGGDEQFF.

This clone was recorded a few times. V gene TRBV4-1 combines with J gene TRBJ1-1, with a possible D match to TRBD1 (6 bases). The CDR3 has 18 residues. V was shortened by 0 bases and J by 0 bases, with 17 bases between the two germline ends. The germline V gene has CDR1 MGHRA and CDR2 YSYEKL. The CDR3 spells CASSQDQRVGTLNTEAFF. The CDR3, as DNA: TGCGCCAGCAGCCAAGATCAAAGGGTAGGGACATTGAACACTGAAGCTTTCTTT.

V usage is TRBV2 and J usage is TRBJ2-3; D is possibly TRBD2 (5 bases). Trimming took 8 bases from V and 4 from J, leaving 10 bases between them. The CDR3 totals 12 residues. Looked up from germline, CDR1 is SNHLY and CDR2 is FYNNEI. This CDR3 is CASARGADTQYF. The CDR3 region has the DNA TGTGCCAGCGCACGGGGTGCAGATACGCAGTATTTT.

This sequence joins TRBV20-1 and TRBJ2-7, with 7 bases aligning to TRBD1. CDR1 and CDR2 (germline): DFQATT, SNEGSKA (reference sequence). There are 11 residues in the CDR3. The CDR3 DNA reads TGCGTTGGCAAGGGGGCTAGCGAGCAGTACGTC. As protein: CVGKGASEQYV.

CDR3 loop: CASSYGRAGWATEAFF. CDR3 DNA sequence: TGTGCCAGCAGTTATGGCAGGGCAGGTTGGGCCACTGAAGCTTTCTTT. The chain recombines TRBV6-2 or TRBV6-3 with TRBJ1-1, with D tentatively TRBD1 (5 bases). This CDR3 comprises 16 residues. Germline V lookup: CDR1 MNHEY, CDR2 SVGEGT. Trimming left V 3 bases short and J 4 bases short, with 18 bases between.

The V gene is TRBV15, the J gene TRBJ1-1; tentative D call: TRBD1 (6 bases). CDR1 is LNHNV, CDR2 YYDKDF, per germline (reference sequence). The CDR3 runs 15 residues. The V end lost 8 bases, the J end lost 4 bases, and 20 bases lay between the germline ends. CDR3 sequence: CATDRNQGMGTEAFF. The CDR3 DNA is TGTGCCACCGACCGAAACCAGGGGATGGGCACTGAAGCTTTCTTT.